This is a list of T cell receptor beta chains from one sample in a study of OX40 agonist ivuxolimab in advanced cancers. TCRdb keeps only in-frame clones here, not all; method: immunoSEQ multiplex PCR. Among just under 60,000 clones, roughly nine tenths were seen once, and the ten largest hold 3.5% to 4%. Material: CD4+ or CD8+ T cells sorted from blood, obtained in a trial of the OX40 agonist ivuxolimab. The receptor set was obtained from an adult with an advanced solid tumor such as melanoma, head and neck, liver or kidney cancer. Each CDR3 is given with its conserved first and last residue. D genes are given only for firm matches. Clone size appears in some rows only: once, few, many, or a class for an expanded clone.

D | size | J | V | CDR3 | DNA
TRBD2 | - | TRBJ2-7 | TRBV16 | CASSHLAATYEQYF | TGTGCCAGCAGCCATCTAGCGGCTACCTACGAGCAGTACTTC
TRBD1 | once | TRBJ1-1 | TRBV28 | CAGGAHRGHTEAFF | TGTGCCGGCGGGGCCCACAGGGGGCACACTGAAGCTTTCTTT
- | once | TRBJ1-1 | TRBV19 | CASSIRGVNTEAFF | TGTGCCAGTAGTATCCGGGGCGTGAACACTGAAGCTTTCTTT
TRBD1 | - | TRBJ2-7 | TRBV5-6 | CASSGDREHYEQYF | TGTGCCAGCAGCGGGGACAGGGAACACTACGAGCAGTACTTC
- | - | TRBJ2-7 | TRBV11-2 | CASSFSSAYEQYF | TGTGCCAGCAGCTTTTCCTCCGCCTACGAGCAGTACTTC
- | - | TRBJ2-3 | TRBV6-5 | CASSPRMADTQYF | TGTGCCAGCAGCCCCCGTATGGCAGATACGCAGTATTTT
- | once | TRBJ2-5 | TRBV29-1 | CSVLRETQYF | TGCAGCGTTCTTAGGGAGACCCAGTACTTC
TRBD1 | - | TRBJ2-3 | TRBV29-1 | CSVERQGGYTDTQYF | TGCAGCGTTGAAAGACAGGGGGGGTACACAGATACGCAGTATTTT
TRBD2 | - | TRBJ2-1 | TRBV2 | CASMEGLAGGASYNEQFF | TGTGCCAGCATGGAGGGACTAGCGGGAGGTGCTAGCTACAATGAGCAGTTCTTC
- | - | TRBJ1-1 | TRBV5-6 | CASSFRGRGTEAFF | TGTGCCAGCAGCTTCCGTGGCAGGGGCACTGAAGCTTTCTTT
- | - | TRBJ2-5 | TRBV27 | CASSLSGVIETQYF | TGTGCCAGCAGTTTATCGGGAGTAATCGAGACCCAGTACTTC
TRBD1 | - | TRBJ1-4 | TRBV2 | CASSDGPGGEKLFF | TGTGCCAGCAGTGACGGACCAGGGGGTGAAAAACTGTTTTTT
- | - | TRBJ2-7 | TRBV6-5 | CASSAGGTYEQYF | TGTGCCAGCAGTGCCGGGGGCACCTACGAGCAGTACTTC
- | - | TRBJ1-5 | TRBV18 | CASSPEKTGYNQPQHF | TGTGCCAGCTCACCAGAGAAGACAGGCTACAATCAGCCCCAGCATTTT
- | - | TRBJ2-3 | TRBV5-6 | CASSGVDTQYF | TGTGCCAGCAGCGGGGTTGATACGCAGTATTTT
- | once | TRBJ2-7 | TRBV27 | CASSLSGGPVRGEQYF | TGTGCCAGCAGTTTATCTGGTGGACCGGTAAGGGGCGAGCAGTACTTC
TRBD2 | - | TRBJ2-1 | TRBV18 | CASSPVSGRFNEQFF | TGTGCCAGCTCACCGGTCAGCGGGAGGTTCAATGAGCAGTTCTTC
- | - | TRBJ1-5 | TRBV10-3 | CAISELAEGNQPQHF | TGTGCCATCAGTGAGCTGGCCGAGGGCAATCAGCCCCAGCATTTT
- | - | TRBJ2-2 | TRBV7-6 | CASSLPQGGLDTGELFF | TGTGCCAGCAGCTTACCTCAGGGGGGTTTGGACACCGGGGAGCTGTTTTTT
- | - | TRBJ2-5 | TRBV7-9 | CASSLPDAGAQETQYF | TGTGCCAGCAGCTTACCGGACGCAGGGGCGCAGGAGACCCAGTACTTC
- | - | TRBJ1-4 | TRBV4-2 | CASSQAPGTGNEKLFF | TGTGCCAGCAGCCAAGCCCCGGGGACGGGTAATGAAAAACTGTTTTTT
TRBD1 | - | TRBJ2-3 | TRBV19 | CASSIPGPGQGTDTQYF | TGTGCCAGTAGTATTCCGGGGCCGGGACAGGGCACAGATACGCAGTATTTT
- | - | TRBJ1-2 | TRBV5-5 | CASSLDGSNYGYTF | TGTGCCAGCAGCTTGGACGGGTCTAACTATGGCTACACCTTC
- | few | TRBJ2-2 | TRBV6-5 | CAVSRGSTGELFF | TGTGCCGTCAGCAGGGGAAGCACCGGGGAGCTGTTTTTT
- | - | TRBJ1-2 | TRBV21-1 | CASSNRRTVYGYTF | TGTGCCAGCAGCAACAGACGGACGGTCTATGGCTACACCTTC
- | - | TRBJ1-2 | TRBV4-2 | CASSHIRGLANYGYTF | TGTGCCAGCAGCCACATTAGAGGACTTGCAAACTATGGCTACACCTTC